Below, 12 T cell receptor beta chains from the same sample are listed, as sequenced in a study of T cell repertoires in cytomegalovirus infection. Antigen specificity for these receptors is unknown. TCRdb re-analysed the reads in MiXCR, keeping a single row per CDR3 protein. Here the sample spans some 560,000 distinct CDR3 sequences, roughly 42% being singletons. Material: cultured PBMCs, obtained from culture after CMV antigen stimulation. These receptors all stem from a human donor in good health (CMV status not recorded). Some clones in this sample may be carry-over from other donors' samples.

This clonotype has at least ten counts. The chain carries TRBV7-2 and TRBJ2-1, with TRBD2 matching 11 bases. Trimming at V came to 2 bases and at J to 4 bases, leaving 4 bases not matched to a gene. This CDR3 has 16 residues. From germline, CDR1 is SGHTA and CDR2 FQGNSA. CDR3: CASSLKTSGGYNEQFF. The CDR3 bases are TGTGCCAGCAGCTTAAAAACTAGCGGGGGTTACAATGAGCAGTTCTTC.

This rearrangement joins TRBV7-2 to TRBJ2-7; D may be TRBD1 (6 bases). The CDR3 length is 15 residues. From germline, CDR1 is SGHTA and CDR2 FQGNSA. Trimming stripped 3 bases from V and 0 bases from J, with 12 bases between. The CDR3, as DNA: TGTGCCAGCAGCTTGGACAGTGTGAGCTCCTACGAGCAGTACTTC. Residues: CASSLDSVSSYEQYF.

This clonotype was observed many times. The chain couples TRBV7-6 to TRBJ2-1, with 10 bases fitting TRBD2. There are 17 residues in the CDR3. Germline V gene sequence: CDR1 SGHVS, CDR2 FNYEAQ. With V trimmed by 0 bases and J by 7 bases, 9 bases remained unmatched. CDR3 nucleotide sequence: TGTGCCAGCAGCTTAGCGCCAGCGGGAGGGGGGGGAAATGAGCAGTTCTTC. This gives the protein CASSLAPAGGGGNEQFF.

This chain links TRBV7-6 with TRBJ1-6; D is unclear. Per the germline V gene, CDR1 is SGHVS and CDR2 is FNYEAQ. The V end was cut by 2 bases, the J end by 1 base, with 6 bases between. This CDR3 has 15 residues. Here the CDR3 DNA reads TGTGCCAGCAGCTTATCCCAGTCCTATAATTCACCCCTCCACTTT. It is translated as CASSLSQSYNSPLHF. Complete variable domain (other parts from reference TRBV7-6 and TRBJ1-6): GAGVSQSPRYKVTKRGQDVALRCDPISGHVSLYWYRQALGQGPEFLTYFNYEAQQDKSGLPNDRFSAERPEGSISTLTIQRTEQRDSAMYRCASSLSQSYNSPLHFGNGTRLTVT.

The chain carries TRBV6-1 and TRBJ2-7; D might be TRBD1 (6 bases). CDR3 length equals 12 residues. CDR1 is MNHNS and CDR2 is SASEGT in the germline V gene. V lost 6 bases to trimming and J lost 3 bases, with 9 bases between them. CDR3 bases: TGTGCCAGCAGACCACAGGGCTACGAGCAGTACTTC. Translating gives CASRPQGYEQYF.

The chain couples TRBV12-3 or TRBV12-4 to TRBJ1-2; no clear D. The CDR3 is 13 residues long. V lost 6 bases and J lost 8, with 16 bases in between. CDR3 sequence: CASSPVGFFGYTF. The CDR3 DNA reads TGTGCCAGCAGCCCTGTTGGTTTTTTCGGCTACACCTTC.

The chain links TRBV12-3 or TRBV12-4 to TRBJ1-1; 9 bases agree with TRBD1. V gave up 5 bases and J gave up 7 bases; unmatched junction bases: 8. The CDR3 consists of 14 residues. The CDR3 bases are TGTGCCAGCAGTCCCGCAGGACAGGGGAGTGAAGCTTTCTTT. Translation: CASSPAGQGSEAFF.

This clonotype was seen a handful of times. The J gene is TRBJ2-4, the V gene TRBV19, with D possibly matching TRBD1 (5 bases). CDR1 is LNHDA and CDR2 is SQIVND in the germline V gene (reference sequence). The CDR3 is 18 amino acids. V was trimmed by 5 bases and J by 0 bases, leaving 20 bases between them. This chain's CDR3 is CASSGAVTYHLAKNIQYF. The CDR3 DNA is TGTGCCAGTAGTGGGGCAGTTACTTATCATCTAGCCAAAAACATTCAGTACTTC.

V is TRBV4-2 and J is TRBJ2-3, with a tentative D call TRBD2 (6 bases). Trimming took 0 bases from V and 2 from J, leaving 12 bases between them. CDR3 length equals 16 residues. The V gene's germline CDR1 is LGHNA and CDR2 YNFKEQ. The CDR3 here is CASSQDGAGNTDTQYF. The CDR3 nucleotides are TGTGCCAGCAGCCAAGATGGGGCGGGAAACACAGATACGCAGTATTTT.

The J gene is TRBJ2-5, the V gene TRBV6-6; D remains ambiguous. The ends were cut back, 6 bases at V and 5 bases at J, with 7 bases in the middle. Germline V gives CDR1 MNHNY, CDR2 SVGAGI (reference sequence). The CDR3 is 11 residues long. DNA for the CDR3: TGTGCCAGCAGCGTGGTGGAGACCCAGTACTTC. Amino acid sequence: CASSVVETQYF.

The count of this clonotype is one. CDR3 in amino acids: CASSDTLGQGRTEAFF. Written as DNA, the CDR3 is TGTGCCAGCAGTGACACACTGGGACAGGGTAGGACTGAAGCTTTCTTT. The chain links TRBV2 to TRBJ1-1, with 9 bases identical to TRBD1. The CDR3 has 16 amino acids. Trimming took 3 bases from V and 5 from J; bases not matched to a gene: 10. Per the germline V gene, CDR1 is SNHLY and CDR2 is FYNNEI.

The rearrangement links TRBV6-2 or TRBV6-3 to TRBJ2-7; 7 positions match TRBD1. The CDR3 consists of 13 residues. Germline V gene lookup returns CDR1 MNHEY and CDR2 SVGEGT. V dropped 8 bases and J dropped 6; count of bases not matched to a gene: 10. CDR3 amino acids: CASQRDSSAEQYF. DNA of the CDR3: TGTGCCAGCCAACGGGACAGCTCGGCCGAGCAGTACTTC.